The 26 T cell receptor beta chains below come from one sample, sequenced in a study of cytomegalovirus exposure and HLA in healthy donors. PCR amplification relied on 60 Vbeta primers (plus 13 Jbeta primers). Sequencing was performed with immunoSEQ multiplex PCR; in TCRdb, only in-frame clones are kept and a portion is missing. The sample shows some 100,000 clones, 70% to 80% of them seen only once. The sequencing sample was made of PBMCs. The receptors derive from a female donor in good health and CMV-seropositive.

The V and J genes are TRBV19 and TRBJ1-1; perhaps TRBD1 as D (5 bases). CDR3 length equals 16 residues. The germline V gene encodes CDR1 LNHDA and CDR2 SQIVND (reference sequence). Between the trimmed V and J ends, which lost 4 bases and 0 bases, there was a span of 15 bases. CDR3 sequence (DNA): TGTGCCAGTAGTAGTGGAAAGGGGCCTCTGAACACTGAAGCTTTCTTT. Translating gives CASSSGKGPLNTEAFF.

J is TRBJ1-1 and V is TRBV30, with D possibly TRBD1 on 6 matching bases. The CDR3 is made up of 14 amino acids. V lost 3 bases and J 7 bases, leaving 18 bases between the germline ends. Germline CDR1 reads GTSNPN; CDR2 reads SVGIG (reference sequence). Written as DNA, the CDR3 is TGTGCCTGGAGGGAACCGGGACAACTACTTGAAGCTTTCTTT. It is translated as CAWREPGQLLEAFF. The complete variable domain, with remaining parts taken from reference TRBV30 and TRBJ1-1, reads SQTIHQWPATLVQPVGSPLSLECTVEGTSNPNLYWYRQAAGRGLQLLFYSVGIGQISSEVPQNLSASRPQDRQFILSSKKLLLSDSGFYLCAWREPGQLLEAFFGQGTRLTVV.

V and J are TRBV27 and TRBJ2-7; TRBD1 matches at 9 bases. Germline CDR1 and CDR2: MNHEY and SMNVEV (reference sequence). V trimming: 5 bases; J trimming: 5 bases; junction bases outside the gene matches: 10. The CDR3 is 15 residues long. CDR3 DNA sequence: TGTGCCAGCAGTGCGGTCGGGACAGGGACCCACGAGCAGTACTTC. It yields the protein CASSAVGTGTHEQYF.

V is TRBV6-5 and J is TRBJ1-3; 8 bases fit TRBD1. In germline, CDR1 is MNHEY, CDR2 SVGAGI. The trim removed 6 bases at V and 4 bases at J, leaving 5 bases unmatched. The CDR3 runs to 14 residues. The CDR3 here is CASREQGVGNTIYF. CDR3 nucleotides: TGTGCCAGCAGAGAACAGGGGGTCGGAAACACCATATATTTT.

V is TRBV29-1 and J is TRBJ2-3, with a possible D match to TRBD1 (6 bases). V was cut by 5 bases and J by 0 bases, with 24 bases left in between. Germline V gene sequence: CDR1 SQVTM, CDR2 ANQGSEA. The CDR3 is 18 amino acids. CDR3 DNA: TGCAGCGTTTCCGGGACACTGATTCCCTCTAGGAGCACAGATACGCAGTATTTT. This gives the protein CSVSGTLIPSRSTDTQYF.

This clone has only a few counts. The rearrangement joins TRBV5-1 to TRBJ1-4; D remains ambiguous. CDR1 SGHRS and CDR2 YFSETQ come from the germline V gene. Trimming removed 2 bases from V and 0 bases from J, with 5 bases in between. The CDR3 contains 14 residues. DNA for the CDR3: TGCGCCAGCAGCTTCCAGTCAACTAATGAAAAACTGTTTTTT. It yields the protein CASSFQSTNEKLFF. The variable domain in full, completed from reference TRBV5-1 and TRBJ1-4, reads KAGVTQTPRYLIKTRGQQVTLSCSPISGHRSVSWYQQTPGQGLQFLFEYFSETQRNKGNFPGRFSGRQFSNSRSEMNVSTLELGDSALYLCASSFQSTNEKLFFGSGTQLSVL.

J is TRBJ1-3 and V is TRBV9, with no clear D. There are 16 residues in the CDR3. Germline V CDR1 and CDR2: SGDLS, YYNGEE. Trimming removed 1 base from V and 0 bases from J, with 11 bases in between. CDR3 nucleotides: TGTGCCAGCAGCGTAAGTTCCGCGCTCTCTGGAAACACCATATATTTT. As protein: CASSVSSALSGNTIYF.

The chain carries TRBV11-2 and TRBJ1-1; a possible D gene is TRBD1 (5 bases). The germline V and J ends were trimmed by 5 bases and 1 base, with 17 bases remaining between them. The CDR3 spans 16 residues. In germline, CDR1 is SGHAT, CDR2 FQNNGV. CDR3 protein: CASSLGTPGRNTEAFF. Here the CDR3 DNA reads TGTGCCAGCAGCCTCGGGACTCCCGGACGGAACACTGAAGCTTTCTTT. The full variable domain, its missing parts supplied by reference TRBV11-2 and TRBJ1-1, is EAGVAQSPRYKIIEKRQSVAFWCNPISGHATLYWYQQILGQGPKLLIQFQNNGVVDDSQLPKDRFSAERLKGVDSTLKIQPAKLEDSAVYLCASSLGTPGRNTEAFFGQGTRLTVV.

The V gene is TRBV5-4, the J gene TRBJ2-3, with a tentative D call TRBD1 (5 bases). Germline V gene data show CDR1 as SGHNT and CDR2 as YYREEE (reference sequence). The CDR3 totals 16 residues. V lost 4 bases and J 1 base, leaving 16 bases between the germline ends. CDR3 bases: TGTGCCAGCAGCCCTTTCGTCACAGGTGGCACAGATACGCAGTATTTT. Protein: CASSPFVTGGTDTQYF.

The chain has TRBV6-6 and TRBJ1-2, with 7 bases fitting TRBD1. This CDR3 is built from 14 residues. The ends lost 6 bases at V and 9 bases at J; junction bases unmatched: 13. CDR1 is MNHNY, CDR2 SVGAGI, per germline (reference sequence). CDR3 residues: CASRGQAVYPRYTF. CDR3 nucleotides: TGTGCCAGCAGAGGACAGGCCGTATATCCCCGCTACACCTTC.

The V gene is TRBV10-3, the J gene TRBJ2-3; D gene ambiguous. The CDR3 is made up of 14 amino acids. Trimming left V 0 bases short and J 5 bases short, with 9 bases between. In germline, CDR1 is ENHRY, CDR2 SYGVKD. The CDR3 loop reads CAISESRQVDTQYF. The CDR3 DNA reads as TGTGCCATCAGTGAGTCGAGGCAAGTAGATACGCAGTATTTT.

The CDR3 sequence: CACRDWGTDTQYF. DNA for the CDR3: TGTGCCTGCCGGGATTGGGGCACAGATACGCAGTATTTT. The chain links TRBV30 to TRBJ2-3; D might be TRBD2 (5 bases). The CDR3 spans 13 residues. Trimming removed 6 bases from V and 1 base from J, with 11 bases in between. From germline, CDR1 is GTSNPN and CDR2 SVGIG (reference sequence).

V is TRBV6-5 and J is TRBJ1-6; D is perhaps TRBD1 (6 bases). Germline CDR1 MNHEY, CDR2 SVGAGI. The V and J ends lost 8 bases and 7 bases respectively, with 9 bases between them. The CDR3 consists of 12 residues. CDR3 sequence reads: CASGQGNSPLHF. The CDR3, as DNA: TGTGCCAGCGGGCAGGGGAATTCACCCCTCCACTTT.

V gene TRBV5-1 combines with J gene TRBJ1-2; D is ambiguous. This CDR3 region has 15 residues. The germline V gene encodes CDR1 SGHRS and CDR2 YFSETQ. With 3 bases removed from V and 4 bases from J, the gap between germline ends came to 16 bases. CDR3 coding DNA: TGCGCCAGCAGCTCCTCAGGTGTTAGTGGCTATGGCTACACCTTC. It codes for CASSSSGVSGYGYTF.

The chain links TRBV30 to TRBJ2-3; possibly TRBD2 for D (6 bases). Trimming left V 2 bases short and J 7 bases short, with 16 bases between. Germline CDR1 and CDR2: GTSNPN and SVGIG (reference sequence). The CDR3 has 14 amino acids. CDR3 bases: TGTGCCTGGAGTAACGCGGACTACAAGTATACGCAGTATTTT. This codes for CAWSNADYKYTQYF.

The chain couples TRBV19 to TRBJ2-7; TRBD1 aligns across 8 bases. Germline V CDR1 and CDR2: LNHDA, SQIVND (reference sequence). The CDR3 has 13 residues. The J segment lost 5 bases and the V segment lost 7 bases, leaving 7 bases of the junction unmatched. CDR3 amino acids: CASTPTGVDEQYF. The CDR3 bases are TGTGCCAGTACCCCGACAGGGGTAGACGAGCAGTACTTC.

CDR3 loop: CASSPAGTVNQPQHF. In DNA, the CDR3 is TGCGCCAGCAGCCCGGCAGGGACAGTAAATCAGCCCCAGCATTTT. The chain is built from TRBV5-1 and TRBJ1-5; 7 bases align to TRBD1. The CDR3 runs to 15 residues. The germline V gene has CDR1 SGHRS and CDR2 YFSETQ. The V segment lost 4 bases and the J segment 4 bases; nucleotides outside the gene matches: 8.

The chain uses TRBV18 and TRBJ2-2, with 8 bases matching TRBD2. The J segment lost 4 bases and the V segment lost 3 bases, leaving 7 bases of the junction unmatched. From germline, CDR1 is KGHSH and CDR2 LQKENI. CDR3 size: 16 residues. In nucleotides, the CDR3 is TGTGCCAGCTCACCGGCGGGAGGCCTCCTCACCGGGGAGCTGTTTTTT. Its protein product is CASSPAGGLLTGELFF.

The genes are TRBV19 and TRBJ1-1, with D possibly being TRBD1 (6 bases). Trimming stripped 5 bases from V and 3 bases from J, with 10 bases between. Germline V gene data show CDR1 as LNHDA and CDR2 as SQIVND (reference sequence). This CDR3 has 13 residues. The CDR3 sequence: CASSWDIDTEAFF. The CDR3 DNA reads TGTGCCAGTAGTTGGGACATCGACACTGAAGCTTTCTTT.

The chain combines TRBV10-1 with TRBJ2-3; 7 nucleotides match TRBD2. The CDR3 spans 15 residues. V lost 1 base to trimming and J lost 2 bases; unmatched junction nucleotides: 3. Germline CDR1 is WNHNN and CDR2 is SYGVQD (reference sequence). CDR3 in amino acids: CASSELGGITDTQYF. CDR3 DNA sequence: TGCGCCAGCAGTGAGTTGGGAGGGATCACAGATACGCAGTATTTT.

The chain employs TRBV7-7 and TRBJ1-2; possibly TRBD1 for D (6 bases). V dropped 5 bases and J dropped 6 bases, with 22 bases sitting between them. The CDR3 loop spans 16 amino acids. CDR1 SSHAT and CDR2 FNYEAQ come from the germline V gene (reference sequence). The CDR3 DNA sequence: TGTGCCAGCAGCCAACTCACGATTAGGGGGAAGCATGGCTACACCTTC. Translated: CASSQLTIRGKHGYTF.

The rearrangement uses TRBV5-1 and TRBJ2-3, with a tentative D call TRBD1 (5 bases). This CDR3 is 14 amino acids long. V was pared by 4 bases and J by 3 bases, with 12 bases between. The germline CDR1 and CDR2 sequences are SGHRS and YFSETQ. In nucleotides, the CDR3 is TGCGCCAGCAGCCCTGAACAGGTAACAGATACGCAGTATTTT. The encoded protein is CASSPEQVTDTQYF.

V usage is TRBV6-5 and J usage is TRBJ2-7; a possible D gene is TRBD1 (6 bases). In germline, CDR1 is MNHEY, CDR2 SVGAGI. Between the trimmed V and J ends, which lost 5 bases and 2 bases, there was a span of 16 bases. The CDR3 is 15 amino acids. The CDR3 loop reads CASSPYRVPTYEQYF. For the CDR3, the DNA is TGTGCCAGCAGTCCATACAGGGTCCCGACCTACGAGCAGTACTTC.

This clone came up a few times. The chain uses TRBV19 and TRBJ2-7, with D tentatively TRBD1 (6 bases). This CDR3 region has 13 residues. Deletions cut 4 bases from V and 3 bases from J, with 10 bases between. Germline CDR1 and CDR2: LNHDA and SQIVND (reference sequence). CDR3 DNA sequence: TGTGCCAGTAGTAATTCAGGGGTCTACGAGCAGTACTTC. Residues: CASSNSGVYEQYF.

In this sample, this clone turned up once. The gene calls are TRBV1 and TRBJ2-7; the table's TRBD2 call for D was not verified on the DNA. TRBV1 is described as a pseudogene. The CDR3 has 17 residues. The CDR3 reads CTSSQEPSGSQTYEQYF. CDR3 bases: TGCACCAGCAGCCAGGAACCTAGCGGGAGCCAGACCTACGAGCAGTACTTC.

This chain connects TRBV13 to TRBJ2-3; TRBD1 is a possible D gene (6 bases). This CDR3 is 13 amino acids long. V lost 2 bases, J lost 4 bases, and 7 bases lay in between. Germline V CDR1 and CDR2: PRHDT, FYEKMQ (reference sequence). The CDR3 protein is CASSLQGPDTQYF. The CDR3 coding sequence is TGTGCCAGCAGCTTACAGGGGCCAGATACGCAGTATTTT.